The rows below give T cell receptor beta chains drawn from one sample of a study of blood T cell repertoires in COVID-19. Profiling relied on immunoSEQ multiplex PCR, and the TCRdb table lists in-frame clones only, not all of them. The sample holds around 150,000 clones, 70% to 80% seen once. The sequenced sample consisted of peripheral blood. The receptor source for this set is a woman aged 45-59 years with active or convalescent COVID-19. Both conserved end residues are part of each CDR3. D genes are given only for firm matches. The size of a clone is reported for some rows only, either as once, few or many, or as a class for expanded clones.

NA	NA	TRBJ2-3	TRBV30	TGTGCCTGGACGCGGGGAACTAGGGATACGCAGTATTTT	CAWTRGTRDTQYF
NA	NA	TRBJ1-4	TRBV30	TGTGCCTGGAGTCTGGCCCCGAGGGAAAAACTGTTTTTT	CAWSLAPREKLFF
NA	NA	TRBJ2-7	TRBV7-9	TGTGCCAGCAGCCAACGGAGAGTTGGCTCCTACGAGCAGTACTTC	CASSQRRVGSYEQYF
NA	NA	TRBJ1-2	TRBV6-4	TGTGCCAGCAGTGCCAGTCAGGGCTCATTTTATGGCTACACCTTC	CASSASQGSFYGYTF
NA	NA	TRBJ1-4	TRBV19	TGTGCCAGTAGCGGACAGCCCTTTGATGAAAAACTGTTTTTT	CASSGQPFDEKLFF
NA	few	TRBJ2-1	TRBV12-3/TRBV12-4	TGTGCCAGCAGTAGTAGATACGAGCAGTTCTTC	CASSSRYEQFF
TRBD1	NA	TRBJ1-3	TRBV6-2/TRBV6-3	TGTGCCAGCAGCAGACAGGGATACTCTGGAAACACCATATATTTT	CASSRQGYSGNTIYF
TRBD1	once	TRBJ2-3	TRBV7-2	TGTGCCAGCAGCGACAGGGTTCGGGCAGATACGCAGTATTTT	CASSDRVRADTQYF
NA	NA	TRBJ2-1	TRBV18	TGTGCCAGCTCATCCCCCTCGACTAGTAGGGCCAATGAGCAGTTCTTC	CASSSPSTSRANEQFF
TRBD1	NA	TRBJ1-1	TRBV6-5	TGTGCCAGCATCAGAGACAGGGGGGGGTACACTGAAGCTTTCTTT	CASIRDRGGYTEAFF
NA	NA	TRBJ2-5	TRBV9	TGTGCCAGCAGCGTAGGAATTAGCGTACGAGAGACCCAGTACTTC	CASSVGISVRETQYF
TRBD2	NA	TRBJ2-2	TRBV19	TGTGCCAGTAGTATTTTGCGGGGGGGCCGAATTAAGGACACCGGGGAGCTGTTTTTT	CASSILRGGRIKDTGELFF
NA	NA	TRBJ2-6	TRBV11-2	TGTGCCAGCGCGAGGAGTACGGCTGGGGCCAACGTCCTGACTTTC	CASARSTAGANVLTF
TRBD2	NA	TRBJ2-1	TRBV6-4	TGTGCCAGCAGTGTCGAAGCGGGGACCTACAATGAGCAGTTCTTC	CASSVEAGTYNEQFF
NA	NA	TRBJ1-1	TRBV10-3	TGTGCCATCAGTGAGAGTGGCACACCGAACACTGAAGCTTTCTTT	CAISESGTPNTEAFF
NA	NA	TRBJ2-7	TRBV9	TGTGCCAGCAGCCTAGGTCCCCTGGGCACCTACGAGCAGTACTTC	CASSLGPLGTYEQYF
TRBD2	NA	TRBJ2-7	TRBV30	TGTGCCTGGAGTTCGGGGGGGACCTACGAGCAGTACTTC	CAWSSGGTYEQYF
NA	NA	TRBJ1-2	TRBV28	TGTGCCAGCAGTTTGCAGGGATACTATGGCTACACCTTC	CASSLQGYYGYTF
NA	NA	TRBJ1-4	TRBV30	TGTGCCTGGAGTGCTCTCTTAACCGGGACACTAAATGAAAAACTGTTTTTT	CAWSALLTGTLNEKLFF
NA	NA	TRBJ2-3	TRBV7-9	TGTGCCAGCAGTTACGACGGAGGGGGCACAGATACGCAGTATTTT	CASSYDGGGTDTQYF
NA	once	TRBJ1-4	TRBV30	TGTGCCTGGAGTCAAGCGGGCATTAATGAAAAACTGTTTTTT	CAWSQAGINEKLFF
NA	NA	TRBJ2-3	TRBV7-2	TGTGCCAGCGCCCGGTTAGATACGCAGTATTTT	CASARLDTQYF